These T cell receptor beta chains were read from a single sample in a study of identical twins. Each CDR3 protein gets one entry after TCRdb re-called the 5' RACE reads with MiXCR. The data contain around 490,000 distinct CDR3 sequences, roughly 15% of them seen just once; the ten biggest clones take up 0.44%. Separately, the same data were catalogued under a study of yellow fever vaccine responses in identical twins.

The sequenced sample was CD4+ T cells sorted from blood. These receptors were collected from a woman younger than 35 in good health. The CDR3 runs from the conserved cysteine through the conserved F or W. A D gene is named only where the DNA matches it firmly. A row's size may be missing; if present it is once, few, many or a size class.

>NA|TRBV24-1|TRBJ1-2|few
CATSDSRARGYGYTF
TGTGCCACCAGTGATTCGCGCGCGAGAGGTTATGGCTACACCTTC
>NA|TRBV20-1|TRBJ1-4|few
CSALGEKLFF
TGCAGTGCTCTCGGGGAAAAACTGTTTTTT
>TRBD1|TRBV24-1|TRBJ2-5|NA
CATSDIPGQGPETQYF
TGTGCCACCAGTGATATCCCGGGACAGGGGCCAGAGACCCAGTACTTC
>TRBD2|TRBV2|TRBJ2-3|NA
CASSEAGGWRTQYF
TGTGCCAGCAGTGAAGCGGGGGGGTGGCGTACGCAGTATTTT
>NA|TRBV9|TRBJ2-7|once
CASSVEGYEQYF
TGTGCCAGCAGCGTAGAAGGCTACGAGCAGTACTTC
>NA|TRBV28|TRBJ1-2|NA
CASSYEGVEGYTF
TGTGCCAGCAGTTATGAGGGGGTGGAAGGCTACACCTTC
>NA|TRBV5-1|TRBJ1-5|once
CASSLLGWPQHF
TGCGCCAGCAGCCTCCTGGGTTGGCCCCAGCATTTT
>TRBD2|TRBV7-3|TRBJ2-2|NA
CAFCLILSGGSNTGELFF
TGTGCCTTCTGTTTAATTCTTAGCGGGGGGTCGAACACCGGGGAGCTGTTTTTT
>NA|TRBV20-1|TRBJ2-1|NA
CSALSQGWDEQFF
TGCAGTGCTCTAAGCCAGGGATGGGATGAGCAGTTCTTC
>TRBD2|TRBV20-1|TRBJ2-1|NA
CSAISGAYNEQFF
TGCAGTGCTATTAGCGGGGCCTACAATGAGCAGTTCTTC
>TRBD2|TRBV5-1|TRBJ2-2|few
CATAGGAVPTGELFF
TGCGCCACGGCGGGGGGGGCCGTTCCCACCGGGGAGCTGTTTTTT
>TRBD2|TRBV7-8|TRBJ2-3|few
CASSSSGGSLRTDTQYF
TGTGCCAGCAGCTCTAGCGGGGGGTCCCTCCGCACAGATACGCAGTATTTT
>NA|TRBV18|TRBJ2-7|few
CASSPTRTPPPYEQYF
TGTGCCAGCTCACCCACCCGGACTCCACCTCCCTACGAGCAGTACTTC
>NA|TRBV19|TRBJ1-2|NA
CASSGQFYYGYTF
TGTGCCAGTAGTGGACAGTTCTACTATGGCTACACCTTC
>NA|TRBV2|TRBJ1-4|NA
CASSLTRGLFF
TGTGCCAGCAGCCTGACAAGGGGGCTGTTTTTT
>NA|TRBV6-1|TRBJ1-2|NA
CASSPAQRNIHYGYTF
TGTGCCAGCAGCCCCGCACAGCGCAACATTCACTATGGCTACACCTTC